Listed below are T cell receptor beta chains from one sample, sequenced in a study of post-analysis software for immune sequencing data. TCRdb called the PCR reads again in MiXCR, with one record for every CDR3 protein. The data show more than 450,000 distinct CDR3 sequences, less than 40% seen once. The sequencing sample was made of blood. The receptors originated from a girl aged 2 to 17 with multiple sclerosis. Each CDR3 is given with its conserved first and last residue. The order of the fields is J gene, clone size, D gene, V gene, CDR3 DNA, CDR3 protein. The D gene is left open where the match is weak. Rows give clone size only sometimes, using once, few, many, or a class for an expanded clone.

J gene: TRBJ1-1; clone size: .; D gene: .; V gene: TRBV7-9; CDR3 DNA: TGTGCCAGCAGCTTACGGGCTTTCTGGGGGGCTGGAGCTGGAGAGAACACTGAAGCTTTCTTT; CDR3 protein: CASSLRAFWGAGAGENTEAFF
J gene: TRBJ1-1; clone size: .; D gene: .; V gene: TRBV5-1; CDR3 DNA: TGCGCCAGCAGCTTGAGACAGACTGGTGAAGCTTTCTTT; CDR3 protein: CASSLRQTGEAFF
J gene: TRBJ2-1; clone size: .; D gene: .; V gene: TRBV7-6; CDR3 DNA: TGTGCCAGCAGCTTAGGCCGACGACCCTACAATGAGCAGTTCTTC; CDR3 protein: CASSLGRRPYNEQFF
J gene: TRBJ1-6; clone size: .; D gene: .; V gene: TRBV20-1; CDR3 DNA: TGCAGTGCTAGGGTCGGGGGGTGGAATAATTCACCCCTCCACTTT; CDR3 protein: CSARVGGWNNSPLHF
J gene: TRBJ1-2; clone size: few; D gene: .; V gene: TRBV6-5; CDR3 DNA: TGTGCCAGCAGCCGATTAAGAGACGGGACCTATGGCTACACCTTC; CDR3 protein: CASSRLRDGTYGYTF
J gene: TRBJ1-2; clone size: few; D gene: .; V gene: TRBV6-5; CDR3 DNA: TGTGCCAGCAAGGGACTTTCAGCTGGTGGCTACACCTTC; CDR3 protein: CASKGLSAGGYTF
J gene: TRBJ2-7; clone size: .; D gene: .; V gene: TRBV20-1; CDR3 DNA: TGCAGTGCTAGAACAGGGGGGGACGAGCAGTACTTC; CDR3 protein: CSARTGGDEQYF
J gene: TRBJ2-3; clone size: .; D gene: TRBD2; V gene: TRBV29-1; CDR3 DNA: TGCAGCGTTGAAATACTAGCGGCAGGCACAGATACGCAGTATTTT; CDR3 protein: CSVEILAAGTDTQYF
J gene: TRBJ2-4; clone size: .; D gene: .; V gene: TRBV5-5; CDR3 DNA: TGTGCCAGCAGCTTGGTAGGGATATTAGACATTCAGTACTTC; CDR3 protein: CASSLVGILDIQYF
J gene: TRBJ2-1; clone size: few; D gene: TRBD1; V gene: TRBV5-1; CDR3 DNA: TGCGCCAGTACCGGACAGGGGTTGTGGAATGAGCAGTTCTTC; CDR3 protein: CASTGQGLWNEQFF
J gene: TRBJ2-7; clone size: few; D gene: .; V gene: TRBV20-1; CDR3 DNA: TGCAGACGCCGACGGATGCAGGGGGGGGAGCAGTACTTC; CDR3 protein: CRRRRMQGGEQYF
J gene: TRBJ2-6; clone size: few; D gene: .; V gene: TRBV3-1; CDR3 DNA: TGTGCCAGCAGCCAAGAAGGGGACGGGGCCAACGTCCTGACTTTC; CDR3 protein: CASSQEGDGANVLTF
J gene: TRBJ2-1; clone size: .; D gene: TRBD2; V gene: TRBV7-3; CDR3 DNA: TGTGCCAGCAGCTTAAATGCGGGGGCCTACAATGAGCAGTTCTTC; CDR3 protein: CASSLNAGAYNEQFF
J gene: TRBJ2-7; clone size: few; D gene: TRBD2; V gene: TRBV4-2; CDR3 DNA: TGTGCCAGCAGCCAAGACGGGACTAGCGTCTTGGAGTCCTACGAGCAGTACTTC; CDR3 protein: CASSQDGTSVLESYEQYF
J gene: TRBJ1-1; clone size: .; D gene: TRBD1; V gene: TRBV4-2; CDR3 DNA: TGTGCCAGCAGCGCCTCCAGGGGGCCCACTGAAGCTTTCTTT; CDR3 protein: CASSASRGPTEAFF
J gene: TRBJ1-2; clone size: few; D gene: .; V gene: TRBV12-3/TRBV12-4; CDR3 DNA: TGTGCCAGCAGTTACAGGGATACCTATGGCTACACCTTC; CDR3 protein: CASSYRDTYGYTF
J gene: TRBJ2-5; clone size: .; D gene: TRBD1; V gene: TRBV20-1; CDR3 DNA: TGCAGTGCTAGAGTGGTCAGGGGGCAAGAGACCCAGTACTTC; CDR3 protein: CSARVVRGQETQYF
J gene: TRBJ2-5; clone size: .; D gene: TRBD1; V gene: TRBV7-9; CDR3 DNA: TGTGCCAGCAGCGAGAGTACAGGGGGCGAAGAGACCCAGTACTTC; CDR3 protein: CASSESTGGEETQYF
J gene: TRBJ2-5; clone size: .; D gene: .; V gene: TRBV10-3; CDR3 DNA: TGTGCCATCAGAGACGGCCCCACAGAGACCCAGTACTTC; CDR3 protein: CAIRDGPTETQYF
J gene: TRBJ2-3; clone size: few; D gene: TRBD2; V gene: TRBV5-1; CDR3 DNA: TGCGCCAGCAGGAGCGGGGGGGTTCCGACAGATGCGCAGTATTTT; CDR3 protein: CASRSGGVPTDAQYF
J gene: TRBJ1-1; clone size: .; D gene: .; V gene: TRBV18; CDR3 DNA: TGTGCCAGCTCACCCGCTGACACCCGTGAAGCTTTCTTT; CDR3 protein: CASSPADTREAFF
J gene: TRBJ1-6; clone size: .; D gene: TRBD1; V gene: TRBV5-1; CDR3 DNA: TGCGCCAGCAGCTCCTCCACAGGGGTAGGGTCACCCCTCCACTTT; CDR3 protein: CASSSSTGVGSPLHF
J gene: TRBJ1-2; clone size: .; D gene: .; V gene: TRBV15; CDR3 DNA: TGTGCCACCAGCAGATCGGAGAGTAGTGGCTACACCTTC; CDR3 protein: CATSRSESSGYTF
J gene: TRBJ1-1; clone size: few; D gene: TRBD1; V gene: TRBV6-6; CDR3 DNA: TGTGCCAGCAGGGACCGGACAGGGAGCCTGAACACTGAAGCTTTCTTT; CDR3 protein: CASRDRTGSLNTEAFF
J gene: TRBJ1-2; clone size: few; D gene: .; V gene: TRBV7-8; CDR3 DNA: TGTGCCAGCAGCGTGGTTGACGGGAGGGGCGGTGGCTACACCTTC; CDR3 protein: CASSVVDGRGGGYTF